This T cell receptor (beta chain) was documented in a study of T cell responses to AZD1222 COVID-19 vaccine. Study-wide results and limits: Rises in breadth and depth of Spike-specific TCRs came after two AZD1222 doses. Donors were largely white British and mainly female; clonal diversity was possibly underestimated. Researchers report vaccine-associated CD4 TCRs spanning spike, with dominance at 160-218 and 743-854. Nearly half of spike-specific TCRs reportedly target unmutated variant regions.

Turning to this clone: Its target is unknown.

The CDR3 sequence is 13 residues long. Germline CDR1 is MRHNA and CDR2 is SNTAGT. V lost 2 bases and J 10 bases, leaving 13 bases between the germline ends. TCRdb keeps only in-frame clones here, not all; method: immunoSEQ multiplex PCR. This table holds 150,000 or so clones, 93% found once. This rearrangement joins TRBV6-4 to TRBJ2-3, with D hard to call. This TCR came from an adult in good health. Sample: peripheral blood, taken on day 0 of MenACWY control vaccination. CDR3 nucleotide sequence: TGTGCCAGCAGTGACAGTCCCCAAGGTGCGCAGTATTTT. As protein: CASSDSPQGAQYF.